Described below is a single T cell receptor beta chain sequence and its context. The entry originates in a study of patients and donors after allogeneic stem cell transplantation. The CDR3 is made up of 19 amino acids. Germline assignment: CDR1 SGHAT and CDR2 FQDESV (reference sequence). J was trimmed by 3 bases and V by 8 bases; bases with no gene match: 21. TCRdb ran MiXCR on the RT-PCR reads and lists one entry per CDR3 protein. This sample yields roughly 880,000 distinct CDR3 sequences, of which over 15% are seen a single time; roughly 6.4% belongs to the top ten. J is TRBJ2-2 and V is TRBV11-1; 7 bases agree with TRBD1. Material for sequencing was blood, either unsorted or a sorted T cell fraction (not recorded which). The receptor's source is a human donor who was either an allogeneic HSCT recipient or a stem cell or donor lymphocyte infusion donor (not recorded which). It is not recorded whose cells these are; they may come from a transplant donor. CDR3 sequence (DNA): TGTGCCAGCCAAACCAATATCGATGGGCGACAGGGTGACACCGGGGAGCTGTTTTTT. This sequence encodes CASQTNIDGRQGDTGELFF.